These 32 T cell receptor beta chains came from one sample sequenced in a study of CD8 T cells in Susac syndrome. RNA totalling about 0.5 to 1 ug underwent reverse transcription with random hexamers. TCRdb analysed the immunoSEQ multiplex PCR reads with MiXCR anew, one entry per CDR3 protein. The top ten hold approximately 0.09% of the sample, which has around 200,000 distinct CDR3 sequences, around 95% seen once. The sequenced material came from CD4+ T cells from PBMCs. These receptors originate from a human donor with multiple sclerosis.

Here the CDR3 DNA reads TGCAGCGTTCGATCGGGCGATCAGCCCCAGCATTTT. Its translation is CSVRSGDQPQHF. The chain recombines TRBV29-1 with TRBJ1-5; unclear D gene. Germline-derived CDR1 and CDR2 are SQVTM and ANQGSEA. V lost 5 bases to trimming and J lost 5 bases, with 10 bases between them. The CDR3 has 12 residues.

The gene calls are TRBV20-1 and TRBJ2-1; D gene uncertain. Germline CDR1 is DFQATT and CDR2 is SNEGSKA (reference sequence). The CDR3 sequence is 14 residues long. V lost 1 base, J lost 6 bases, and 13 bases lay in between. The CDR3 loop is CSARAPSSSNEQFF. CDR3 nucleotide sequence: TGCAGTGCTAGAGCGCCTAGTAGTAGCAATGAGCAGTTCTTC.

This chain connects TRBV29-1 to TRBJ2-5; the D gene is possibly TRBD1 (6 bases). The germline gives CDR1 SQVTM, CDR2 ANQGSEA. CDR3 length: 12 residues. Deletions cut 6 bases from V and 3 bases from J, with 11 bases between. This CDR3 is CSVHTGKETQYF. DNA for the CDR3: TGCAGCGTCCATACAGGGAAAGAGACCCAGTACTTC.

V is TRBV3-1 and J is TRBJ2-1; 14 bases fit TRBD2. J was trimmed by 12 bases and V by 4 bases; bases with no gene match: 2. This CDR3 contains 13 residues. Looked up from germline, CDR1 is LGHDT and CDR2 is YNNKEL (reference sequence). The CDR3 nucleotides read TGTGCCAGCAGCCGGACTAGCGGGGGGACGCAGTTCTTC. It encodes CASSRTSGGTQFF.

The J gene is TRBJ2-3, the V gene TRBV20-1; D remains unclear. Trimming removed 1 base at V and 2 bases at J, with 7 bases between. The germline V gene encodes CDR1 DFQATT and CDR2 SNEGSKA (reference sequence). The CDR3 consists of 13 residues. This chain's CDR3 is CSARVPSTDTQYF. The CDR3 coding sequence is TGCAGTGCTAGAGTCCCCTCCACAGATACGCAGTATTTT.

This chain connects TRBV30 to TRBJ1-1; unclear D gene. Deletions cut 3 bases from V and 8 bases from J, with 10 bases between. Germline V gene sequence: CDR1 GTSNPN, CDR2 SVGIG (reference sequence). The CDR3 has 11 amino acids. CDR3 nucleotide sequence: TGTGCCTGGAGGGCCCGTTTGGAAGCTTTCTTT. Its translation is CAWRARLEAFF. The full variable domain, rest sourced from reference TRBV30 and TRBJ1-1, is SQTIHQWPATLVQPVGSPLSLECTVEGTSNPNLYWYRQAAGRGLQLLFYSVGIGQISSEVPQNLSASRPQDRQFILSSKKLLLSDSGFYLCAWRARLEAFFGQGTRLTVV.

The V and J genes are TRBV12-3 or TRBV12-4 and TRBJ2-7, with a weak D call TRBD2 (5 bases). This CDR3 contains 14 residues. With 5 bases removed from V and 0 bases from J, the gap between germline ends came to 11 bases. CDR3 protein: CASSTRAVSYEQYF. CDR3 nucleotides: TGTGCCAGCAGTACACGAGCGGTCTCCTACGAGCAGTACTTC.

This chain uses TRBV29-1 with TRBJ2-3, with D perhaps being TRBD1 or TRBD2 (5 bases each). CDR3 length: 16 amino acids. CDR1 SQVTM and CDR2 ANQGSEA come from the germline V gene. V lost 1 base and J 4 bases, leaving 18 bases between the germline ends. The CDR3 spells CSVEVGPGLRADTQYF. CDR3 sequence (DNA): TGCAGCGTTGAAGTAGGTCCGGGGCTGAGGGCAGATACGCAGTATTTT.

The chain couples TRBV14 to TRBJ2-7; D gene uncertain. CDR1 and CDR2 (germline): SGHDN, FVKESK. This CDR3 comprises 11 residues. With 1 base removed from V and 11 bases from J, the gap between germline ends came to 9 bases. The CDR3 sequence: CASSQGPLKYF. The CDR3 coding sequence is TGTGCCAGCAGCCAAGGGCCTTTGAAGTACTTC.

This chain connects TRBV29-1 to TRBJ1-1; weak D call: TRBD1 (6 bases). Per germline, CDR1 SQVTM and CDR2 ANQGSEA. V gave up 7 bases and J gave up 2 bases, with 20 bases separating them. The CDR3 totals 15 residues. CDR3 protein: CSALGGAGRNTEAFF. The CDR3 nucleotides are TGCAGCGCCCTGGGGGGGGCTGGGCGAAACACTGAAGCTTTCTTT.

CDR3 protein: CASSLLQSTNEKLFF. DNA for the CDR3: TGCGCCAGCAGCTTATTACAGTCAACTAATGAAAAACTGTTTTTT. This chain uses TRBV5-1 with TRBJ1-4; D remains ambiguous. The germline gives CDR1 SGHRS, CDR2 YFSETQ. This CDR3 has 15 residues. Trimming pared 2 bases from V and 0 bases from J, leaving 8 bases between.

Only one count was recorded for this clonotype. The gene calls are TRBV20-1 and TRBJ2-7; 14 bases fit TRBD2. The V gene's germline CDR1 is DFQATT and CDR2 SNEGSKA (reference sequence). CDR3 size: 14 residues. Germline trimming cut 6 bases from V and 2 bases from J; bases unmatched to any gene: 3. Here the CDR3 reads CSATGLAGAYEQYF. CDR3 in DNA: TGCAGTGCCACGGGACTAGCGGGGGCCTACGAGCAGTACTTC.

This chain uses TRBV18 with TRBJ2-7, with D unresolved. Per the germline V gene, CDR1 is KGHSH and CDR2 is LQKENI. V lost 3 bases, J lost 0 bases, and 6 bases lay in between. The CDR3 length is 13 residues. CDR3 in amino acids: CASSPGPSYEQYF. The CDR3 nucleotides are TGTGCCAGCTCACCCGGACCCTCCTACGAGCAGTACTTC.

The chain joins TRBV12-3 or TRBV12-4 to TRBJ2-1; 12 bases agree with TRBD2. CDR3 size: 15 residues. The V gene end was trimmed by 6 bases and the J gene end by 6 bases; junction bases not matched to a gene: 6. CDR3 protein: CASRQGLAGINEQFF. The CDR3 DNA follows: TGTGCCAGCAGACAAGGACTAGCGGGGATCAATGAGCAGTTCTTC.

The rearrangement links TRBV2 to TRBJ1-2; D might be TRBD1 (6 bases). This CDR3 is 14 amino acids long. The germline V gene has CDR1 SNHLY and CDR2 FYNNEI. The V end was cut by 1 base, the J end by 5 bases, with 11 bases between. The CDR3 coding sequence is TGTGCCAGCAGTGAAGAACAGGGTGGTTATGGCTACACCTTC. Translation gives CASSEEQGGYGYTF.

J is TRBJ2-3 and V is TRBV7-9; TRBD2 matches at 9 bases. This CDR3 is 16 amino acids long. Germline lookup yields CDR1 SEHNR and CDR2 FQNEAQ (reference sequence). Losses at the gene ends were 7 bases for V and 2 bases for J; bases not matched to a gene: 10. The DNA for the CDR3 is TGTGCCAGCACCCCCGGGACTAGCAGATTCACAGATACGCAGTATTTT. This translates into CASTPGTSRFTDTQYF.

This sequence joins TRBV20-1 and TRBJ2-7, with 8 bases lining up with TRBD2. CDR1 and CDR2 from the germline V gene are DFQATT and SNEGSKA (reference sequence). The CDR3 consists of 15 residues. After removal of 5 bases from V and 2 bases from J, the junction contained 11 bases not matched to a gene. This CDR3 reads CSASFTSGGTYEQYF. The CDR3 DNA reads as TGCAGTGCTTCCTTCACGAGCGGGGGAACCTACGAGCAGTACTTC.

The chain uses TRBV9 and TRBJ2-4; 7 positions agree with TRBD1. This CDR3 has 13 residues. Trimming at V came to 3 bases and at J to 10 bases, leaving 7 bases not matched to a gene. Germline loops: CDR1 SGDLS, CDR2 YYNGEE. CDR3 residues: CASSARTGWIQYF. CDR3 sequence (DNA): TGTGCCAGCAGCGCTCGGACAGGTTGGATTCAGTACTTC.

This chain joins TRBV15 and TRBJ1-2, with 12 positions matching TRBD1. CDR1 is LNHNV and CDR2 is YYDKDF in the germline V gene (reference sequence). V gave up 1 base and J gave up 4 bases; unmatched junction bases: 4. The CDR3 is made up of 16 amino acids. This CDR3 is CATSRGRDRGPYGYTF. The CDR3 DNA is TGTGCCACCAGCAGAGGCAGGGACAGGGGGCCCTATGGCTACACCTTC.

The chain carries TRBV7-9 and TRBJ1-1; no firm D call. V was clipped by 0 bases and J by 6 bases, with 2 bases between them. This CDR3 spans 11 amino acids. In germline, CDR1 is SEHNR, CDR2 FQNEAQ (reference sequence). CDR3 nucleotides: TGTGCCAGCAGCTTAGCAGCTGAAGCTTTCTTT. Translating gives CASSLAAEAFF.

The rearrangement uses TRBV5-4 and TRBJ2-1; D is possibly TRBD2 (6 bases). V was trimmed by 1 base and J by 14 bases, leaving 16 bases between them. The CDR3 extends over 13 amino acids. Germline V gives CDR1 SGHNT, CDR2 YYREEE (reference sequence). Here the CDR3 DNA reads TGTGCCAGCAGCTTGTTTGGCGCGGGGTTGGAGTTCTTC. Translation gives CASSLFGAGLEFF.

This clonotype was observed once. The V and J genes are TRBV18 and TRBJ2-7; D gene ambiguous. Per the germline V gene, CDR1 is KGHSH and CDR2 is LQKENI. V lost 2 bases and J 2 bases, leaving 10 bases between the germline ends. The CDR3 runs 14 residues. The CDR3 DNA follows: TGTGCCAGCTCACCAATCCCCGTACCCTACGAGCAGTACTTC. Protein: CASSPIPVPYEQYF.

The V call is TRBV15, the J call TRBJ1-1; D unresolved. Trimming cost V 0 bases and J 4 bases, with 9 bases left between them. This CDR3 spans 14 amino acids. Germline values: CDR1 LNHNV, CDR2 YYDKDF (reference sequence). CDR3 loop: CATSRDQDFTEAFF. The CDR3 nucleotides are TGTGCCACCAGCAGAGATCAGGACTTCACTGAAGCTTTCTTT.

The V call is TRBV7-9, the J call TRBJ1-5, with D possibly being TRBD1 (6 bases). Trimming removed 8 bases at V and 0 bases at J, with 11 bases between. The CDR3 loop spans 14 amino acids. Germline lookup yields CDR1 SEHNR and CDR2 FQNEAQ (reference sequence). Written as DNA, the CDR3 is TGTGCCAGCGGCGGGGACACTAGCAATCAGCCCCAGCATTTT. Amino acids: CASGGDTSNQPQHF.

J is TRBJ2-3 and V is TRBV7-2; D tentatively fits TRBD1 or TRBD2 (5 bases each). The CDR3 has 16 residues. With 2 bases removed from V and 2 bases from J, the gap between germline ends came to 14 bases. Germline V gene lookup returns CDR1 SGHTA and CDR2 FQGNSA. The CDR3 is CASSLYLLGDTDTQYF. In nucleotides, the CDR3 is TGTGCCAGCAGCTTATATCTACTGGGGGACACAGATACGCAGTATTTT.

This clonotype was observed once. The chain uses TRBV29-1 and TRBJ1-5; no clear D gene. Germline CDR1 reads SQVTM; CDR2 reads ANQGSEA. The CDR3 spans 13 residues. The V gene lost 4 bases and the J gene lost 3 bases, with 10 bases spanning the gap. The CDR3 loop reads CSVVLASNQPQHF. The DNA of the CDR3 is TGCAGCGTTGTTCTGGCGTCCAATCAGCCCCAGCATTTT.

This chain uses TRBV5-1 with TRBJ1-1; TRBD1 agrees at 7 bases. V lost 4 bases, J lost 1 base, and 4 bases stayed unmatched. This CDR3 has 14 amino acids. In germline, CDR1 is SGHRS, CDR2 YFSETQ. CDR3 in amino acids: CASSRGDRNTEAFF. CDR3 bases: TGCGCCAGCAGCAGAGGGGACAGGAACACTGAAGCTTTCTTT.

The chain recombines TRBV7-9 with TRBJ2-1, with D possibly being TRBD1 or TRBD2 (7 bases each). V was clipped by 4 bases and J by 8 bases, with 18 bases between them. In germline, CDR1 is SEHNR, CDR2 FQNEAQ (reference sequence). This CDR3 region has 15 residues. The CDR3 region has the DNA TGTGCCAGCAGCTCGGGGGGATCCCAGGGGGATGAGCAGTTCTTC. This translates into CASSSGGSQGDEQFF.

This chain uses TRBV29-1 with TRBJ2-1, with TRBD2 identical over 7 bases. With 6 bases clipped from V and 2 bases from J, the junction kept 1 base outside the gene matches. The V gene's germline CDR1 is SQVTM and CDR2 ANQGSEA. This CDR3 region has 12 residues. The CDR3: CSVSGTYNEQFF. CDR3 nucleotide sequence: TGCAGCGTGAGCGGGACCTACAATGAGCAGTTCTTC.

CDR3 region: CATRRTGQTYEQYF. As DNA, the CDR3 is TGTGCCACCCGGCGGACAGGACAGACTTACGAGCAGTACTTC. The chain carries TRBV15 and TRBJ2-7, with TRBD1 matching over 7 bases. The CDR3 is 14 residues long. V lost 8 bases and J lost 4; bases outside the gene matches: 11. Germline V gene data show CDR1 as LNHNV and CDR2 as YYDKDF (reference sequence).

This clonotype has only one observation. This chain connects TRBV12-3 or TRBV12-4 to TRBJ1-5, with D perhaps matching TRBD1 (5 bases). V was pared by 3 bases and J by 4 bases, with 10 bases between. The CDR3 has 14 amino acids. The CDR3 DNA sequence: TGTGCCAGCAGTTTTAAAACAGGTAATCAGCCCCAGCATTTT. Encoded protein: CASSFKTGNQPQHF.

This clonotype has only one observation. The chain couples TRBV29-1 to TRBJ1-2; the D is unclear. CDR3 size: 11 residues. Germline CDR1 and CDR2: SQVTM and ANQGSEA. Trimming removed 0 bases from V and 8 bases from J, with 7 bases in between. The CDR3 sequence: CSVEDLHGYTF. The CDR3 DNA reads TGCAGCGTTGAAGATCTCCACGGCTACACCTTC.